The 2 T cell receptor beta chains in this list originate from one sample, sequenced in a study of human T cells and chemical hapten exposure. TCRdb reprocessed the RACE reads via MiXCR and lists one record per CDR3 protein. The data contain about 270,000 distinct CDR3 sequences, almost 8% of them singletons. Documented time point: pre-sensitization, week 0. The treatment: therapeutic diphenylcyclopropenone sensitization with weekly scalp DPC. The starting material was whole blood, obtained in connection with sensitization to the hapten diphenylcyclopropenone (DPC). These receptors came from a man between 18 and 35 years old with alopecia areata. Some clones in this sample may be carry-over from other donors' samples.

This clonotype was counted a few times. The chain carries TRBV10-3 and TRBJ1-1; possible D gene TRBD1, 6 bases. This CDR3 spans 13 amino acids. Germline V gene sequence: CDR1 ENHRY, CDR2 SYGVKD. V gave up 5 bases and J gave up 2 bases, with 9 bases separating them. The CDR3 DNA sequence: TGTGCCATCAGTCAGGGGTTAAACACTGAAGCTTTCTTT. Amino acids: CAISQGLNTEAFF.

Note on this clonotype: A much more abundant neighbour one base away suggests this may be a read error. This sequence joins TRBV11-2 and TRBJ1-1, with D maybe TRBD1 (5 bases). The CDR3 is 14 amino acids. The V gene's germline CDR1 is SGHAT and CDR2 FQNNGV. V lost 4 bases and J 3 bases, leaving 12 bases between the germline ends. CDR3 region: CASSSSGRYTEAFF. The DNA of the CDR3 is TGTGCCAGCAGCTCCTCGGGGCGGTACACTGAAGCTTTCTTT.